This is a list of T cell receptor beta chains from one sample in a study of T cell clonotyping in hematopoietic cell transplantation. Measured with immunoSEQ multiplex PCR; TCRdb has only the in-frame clones, and not every one. The sample lists around 27,000 clones, 60% to 80% occurring once. Sample: peripheral blood mononuclear cells, taken before stem cell transplant. The source is a middle-aged man with myelodysplastic syndrome. Some clones in this sample may be carry-over from other donors' samples. Each CDR3 is given with its conserved first and last residue. A D gene is named only where the DNA matches it firmly. Only part of the rows carry a size: once, few, many, or a class if the clone is expanded.

v_call	j_call	clone_size	d_call	cdr3_nt	cdr3_aa
TRBV9	TRBJ1-2	once	.	TGTGCCAGCAGCCCGGACGGAGCTAACTATGGCTACACCTTC	CASSPDGANYGYTF
TRBV4-1	TRBJ1-4	.	.	TGCGCCAGCAGCCGCCCCGCGGGGTCGGGCGAAAAACTGTTTTTT	CASSRPAGSGEKLFF
TRBV29-1	TRBJ2-7	.	.	TGCAGCGTTGAAGTGTCCTACGAGCAGTACTTC	CSVEVSYEQYF
TRBV2	TRBJ1-2	few	.	TGTGCCAGCAGTGATATATGGACTTACTATGGCTACACCTTC	CASSDIWTYYGYTF
TRBV5-1	TRBJ2-5	few	TRBD1	TGCGCCAGCAGCTTGGGGACAGGCCAGGAGACCCAGTACTTC	CASSLGTGQETQYF
TRBV5-8	TRBJ2-7	.	TRBD1	TGTGCCAGCAGCTTGCAACGAGGGGGCCTTTACGAGCAGTACTTC	CASSLQRGGLYEQYF
TRBV27	TRBJ1-1	few	.	TGTGCCAGCAGTCCCCGAGGCAACATGAACACTGAAGCTTTCTTT	CASSPRGNMNTEAFF
TRBV25-1	TRBJ2-7	.	.	TGTGCCAGCAGTGCTGGACAAATTTTTTCCTACGAGCAGTACTTC	CASSAGQIFSYEQYF
TRBV29-1	TRBJ1-2	.	.	TGCAGCGTTGGGTGGAGGGAGAACTATGGCTACACCTTC	CSVGWRENYGYTF
TRBV18	TRBJ1-5	few	.	TGTGCCAGCTCACCAGAAGACGGCAATCAGCCCCAGCATTTT	CASSPEDGNQPQHF
TRBV2	TRBJ1-1	.	.	TGTGCCAGTGAATCGGACTGGAACACTGAAGCTTTCTTT	CASESDWNTEAFF
TRBV11-2	TRBJ2-2	.	.	TGTGCCAGCAGCTTAGCCAGCACCGGGGAGCTGTTTTTT	CASSLASTGELFF
TRBV7-9	TRBJ2-7	.	.	TGTGCCAGCAGCTTAGTCTCCCCCTACGAGCAGTACTTC	CASSLVSPYEQYF
TRBV6-1	TRBJ2-5	.	.	TGTGCCAGCAGTGTTTCCGCGGCCACCGGGACCCAGTACTTC	CASSVSAATGTQYF
TRBV9	TRBJ1-3	.	TRBD1	TGTGCCAGCAGCGTAGGACAGGGAGGAGTTGGAAACACCATATATTTT	CASSVGQGGVGNTIYF
TRBV19	TRBJ1-2	medium-sized	.	TGTGCCAGTAGTACCTTGGGGTCCCGCTATGGCTACACCTTC	CASSTLGSRYGYTF
TRBV28	TRBJ2-7	.	TRBD1	TGTGCCAGCAAGAGACAGGGGGCCTACGAGCAGTACTTC	CASKRQGAYEQYF